One sample yielded the 10 T cell receptor beta chains listed below, sequenced in a study of shared clonotypes between healthy human individuals. Assay: immunoSEQ multiplex PCR; the TCRdb copy retains only in-frame clones and omits some. The profile shows over a million clones, about 96% of them singletons. The sample consisted of naive CD4+ T cells sorted from blood. Subset here: CD45RA+ positively selected. These receptors all come from a man aged 30-40 years in good health.

As concerns this clone: Other DNA sequences in this specimen translate into the identical CDR3. The rearrangement joins TRBV5-1 to TRBJ2-3; tentatively, D is TRBD1 (6 bases). Germline V gives CDR1 SGHRS, CDR2 YFSETQ. The V end lost 4 bases, the J end lost 0 bases, and 9 bases lay between the germline ends. The CDR3 covers 14 residues. The CDR3 here is CASSRGSSTDTQYF. The DNA of the CDR3 is TGCGCCAGCAGCAGGGGGTCTAGCACAGATACGCAGTATTTT.

This clone appeared a single time. The chain employs TRBV30 and TRBJ2-7, with TRBD1 matching 10 bases. The CDR3 is 14 residues long. The germline CDR1 and CDR2 sequences are GTSNPN and SVGIG (reference sequence). V shed 3 bases, J shed 6 bases, and the junction held 8 bases outside the gene matches. The CDR3 sequence: CAWRTGGESVEQYF. In DNA, the CDR3 is TGTGCCTGGAGGACAGGGGGCGAATCGGTCGAGCAGTACTTC.

The chain joins TRBV19 to TRBJ2-1; 9 nucleotides align to TRBD2. Germline V gene data show CDR1 as LNHDA and CDR2 as SQIVND (reference sequence). The length of the CDR3 is 15 residues. The J segment lost 11 bases and the V segment lost 6 bases, leaving 14 bases of the junction unmatched. The CDR3 loop reads CASRGRVAGDSKQFF. DNA for the CDR3: TGTGCCAGTAGAGGCAGGGTAGCGGGAGATTCTAAGCAGTTCTTC.

The CDR3 reads CASITDNEQFF. The CDR3 DNA is TGTGCCAGTATTACTGACAATGAGCAGTTCTTC. The chain joins TRBV19 to TRBJ2-1, with D uncertain. This CDR3 region has 11 residues. Germline values: CDR1 LNHDA, CDR2 SQIVND (reference sequence). Between the trimmed V and J ends, which lost 7 bases and 5 bases, there was a span of 6 bases.

The chain has TRBV6-6 and TRBJ2-7, with TRBD1 matching 10 bases. There are 14 residues in the CDR3. Germline V gene data show CDR1 as MNHNY and CDR2 as SVGAGI (reference sequence). Unmatched junction bases numbered 6, after V lost 4 bases and J lost 6 bases. Here the CDR3 DNA reads TGTGCCAGCAGTTTACTCGGACAGGGGGGCGAGCAGTACTTC. Its translation is CASSLLGQGGEQYF.

The CDR3, as DNA: TGTGCCAGTAGTATCGTCCCCTGGGGAGGGGAGCTGTTTTTT. Translated: CASSIVPWGGELFF. V gene TRBV19 combines with J gene TRBJ2-2; D remains unclear. The germline CDR1 and CDR2 sequences are LNHDA and SQIVND (reference sequence). The CDR3 spans 14 residues. V was pared by 3 bases and J by 8 bases, with 13 bases between.

The chain is built from TRBV15 and TRBJ1-2; the D gene is possibly TRBD1 (5 bases). Deletions cut 0 bases from V and 4 bases from J, with 9 bases between. In germline, CDR1 is LNHNV, CDR2 YYDKDF (reference sequence). The CDR3 loop spans 14 amino acids. The CDR3 DNA reads as TGTGCCACCAGCAGAGATCCGCAGGGCTATGGCTACACCTTC. Residues: CATSRDPQGYGYTF.

The chain is built from TRBV4-2 and TRBJ2-7; D might be TRBD2 (5 bases). CDR3 size: 14 residues. Trimming shortened V by 6 bases and J by 3 bases, and 15 bases separated the two germline ends. Germline V lookup: CDR1 LGHNA, CDR2 YNFKEQ. DNA for the CDR3: TGTGCCAGCAGAGGAGGCGAGAGGAACTACGAGCAGTACTTC. This codes for CASRGGERNYEQYF.

The genes are TRBV5-8 and TRBJ2-2, with 14 bases that match TRBD2. V lost 9 bases and J lost 7; bases outside the gene matches: 5. The CDR3 contains 14 residues. The germline V gene encodes CDR1 SGHTS and CDR2 YDEGEE. The CDR3 nucleotides read TGTGCCACGGGACTAGCGGGAGTTCACGGGGAGCTGTTTTTT. Its translation is CATGLAGVHGELFF.

This chain links TRBV6-5 with TRBJ2-1; tentatively, D is TRBD1 (6 bases). V was shortened by 4 bases and J by 9 bases, with 19 bases between the two germline ends. Germline V gives CDR1 MNHEY, CDR2 SVGAGI. The CDR3 loop spans 15 amino acids. DNA for the CDR3: TGTGCCAGCAGTTCACAGGGAATGGTGTCGGGTGAGCAGTTCTTC. This gives the protein CASSSQGMVSGEQFF.